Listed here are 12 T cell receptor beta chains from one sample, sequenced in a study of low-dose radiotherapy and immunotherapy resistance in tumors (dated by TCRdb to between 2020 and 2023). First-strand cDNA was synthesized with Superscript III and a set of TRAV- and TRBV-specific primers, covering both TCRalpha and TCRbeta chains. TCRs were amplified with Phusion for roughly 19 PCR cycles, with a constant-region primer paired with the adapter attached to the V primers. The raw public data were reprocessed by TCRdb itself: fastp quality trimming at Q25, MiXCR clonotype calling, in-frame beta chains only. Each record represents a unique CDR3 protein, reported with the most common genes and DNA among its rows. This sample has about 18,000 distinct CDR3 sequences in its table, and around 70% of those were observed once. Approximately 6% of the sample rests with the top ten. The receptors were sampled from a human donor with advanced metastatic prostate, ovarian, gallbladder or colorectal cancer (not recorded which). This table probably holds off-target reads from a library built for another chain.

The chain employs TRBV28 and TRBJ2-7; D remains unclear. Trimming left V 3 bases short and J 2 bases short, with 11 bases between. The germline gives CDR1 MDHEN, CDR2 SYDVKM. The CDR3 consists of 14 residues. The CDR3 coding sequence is TGTGCCAGCAGTTTTCCCACTCGGGCCTACGAGCAGTACTTC. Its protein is CASSFPTRAYEQYF.

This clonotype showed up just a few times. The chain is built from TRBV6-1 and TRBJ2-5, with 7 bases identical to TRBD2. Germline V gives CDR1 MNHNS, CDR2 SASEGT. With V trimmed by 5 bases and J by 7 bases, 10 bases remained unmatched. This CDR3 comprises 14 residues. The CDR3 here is CASSYPDGGGTQYF. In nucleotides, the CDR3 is TGTGCCAGCAGTTACCCCGACGGCGGGGGGACCCAGTACTTC.

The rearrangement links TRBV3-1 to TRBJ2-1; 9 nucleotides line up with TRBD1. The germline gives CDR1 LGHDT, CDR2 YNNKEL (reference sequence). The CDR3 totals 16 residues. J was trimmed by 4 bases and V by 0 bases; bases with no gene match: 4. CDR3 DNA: TGTGCCAGCAGCCAAGAAGTGGGGACAGGGTACAATGAGCAGTTCTTC. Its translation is CASSQEVGTGYNEQFF.

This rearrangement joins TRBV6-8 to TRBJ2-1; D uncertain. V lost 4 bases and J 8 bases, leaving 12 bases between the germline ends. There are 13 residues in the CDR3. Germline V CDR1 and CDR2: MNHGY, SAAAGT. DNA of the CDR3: TGTGCCAGCAGTTCGGGTCGCGACCATGAGCAGTTCTTC. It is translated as CASSSGRDHEQFF.

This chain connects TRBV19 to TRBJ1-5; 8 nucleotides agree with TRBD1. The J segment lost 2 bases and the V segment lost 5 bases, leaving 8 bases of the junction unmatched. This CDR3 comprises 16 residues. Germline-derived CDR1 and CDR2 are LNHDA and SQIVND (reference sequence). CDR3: CASSSSGGFGNQPQHF. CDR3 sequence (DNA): TGTGCCAGTAGTTCGTCAGGGGGCTTTGGCAATCAGCCCCAGCATTTT.

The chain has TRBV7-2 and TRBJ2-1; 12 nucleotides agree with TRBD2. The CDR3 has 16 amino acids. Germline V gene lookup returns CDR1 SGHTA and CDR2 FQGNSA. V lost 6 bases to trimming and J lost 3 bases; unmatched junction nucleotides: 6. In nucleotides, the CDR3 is TGTGCCAGCAGGAGACTAGCGGGAGAGGTCTACAATGAGCAGTTCTTC. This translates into CASRRLAGEVYNEQFF.

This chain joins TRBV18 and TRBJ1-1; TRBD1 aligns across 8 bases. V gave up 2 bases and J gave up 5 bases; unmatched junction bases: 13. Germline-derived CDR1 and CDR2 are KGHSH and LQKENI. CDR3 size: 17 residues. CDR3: CASSPKGRRGPVTEAFF. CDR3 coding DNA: TGTGCCAGCTCACCAAAAGGTCGCAGGGGGCCGGTAACTGAAGCTTTCTTT.

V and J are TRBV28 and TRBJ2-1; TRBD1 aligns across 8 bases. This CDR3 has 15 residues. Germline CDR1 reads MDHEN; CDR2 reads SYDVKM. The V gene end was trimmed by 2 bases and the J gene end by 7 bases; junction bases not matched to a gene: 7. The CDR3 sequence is CASSLGQGLMNEQFF. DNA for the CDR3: TGTGCCAGCAGTTTAGGACAGGGCCTTATGAATGAGCAGTTCTTC. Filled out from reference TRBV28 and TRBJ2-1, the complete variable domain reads DVKVTQSSRYLVKRTGEKVFLECVQDMDHENMFWYRQDPGLGLRLIYFSYDVKMKEKGDIPEGYSVSREKKERFSLILESASTNQTSMYLCASSLGQGLMNEQFFGPGTRLTVL.

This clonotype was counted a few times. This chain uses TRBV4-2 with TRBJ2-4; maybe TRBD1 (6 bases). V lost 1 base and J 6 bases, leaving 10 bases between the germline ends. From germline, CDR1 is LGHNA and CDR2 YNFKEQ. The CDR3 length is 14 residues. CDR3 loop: CASSQAGQVNIQYF. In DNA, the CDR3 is TGTGCCAGCAGCCAAGCGGGACAAGTAAACATTCAGTACTTC.

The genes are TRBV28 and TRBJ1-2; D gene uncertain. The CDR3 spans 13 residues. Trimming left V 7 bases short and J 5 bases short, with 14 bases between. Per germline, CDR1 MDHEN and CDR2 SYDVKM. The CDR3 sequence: CASKISSTYGYTF. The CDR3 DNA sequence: TGTGCCAGCAAGATTTCTTCAACATATGGCTACACCTTC.

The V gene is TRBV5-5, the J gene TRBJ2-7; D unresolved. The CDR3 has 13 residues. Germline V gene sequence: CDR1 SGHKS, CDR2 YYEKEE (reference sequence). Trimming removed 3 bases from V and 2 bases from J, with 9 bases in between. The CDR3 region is CASSSQEAYEQYF. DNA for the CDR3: TGTGCCAGCAGCTCTCAAGAAGCCTACGAGCAGTACTTC.

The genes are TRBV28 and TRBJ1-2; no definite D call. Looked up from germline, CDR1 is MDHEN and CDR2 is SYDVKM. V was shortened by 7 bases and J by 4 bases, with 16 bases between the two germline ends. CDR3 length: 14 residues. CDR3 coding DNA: TGTGCCAGCACCTCAATAGAGCGGGGCTATGGCTACACCTTC. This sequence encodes CASTSIERGYGYTF.